A single T cell receptor beta chain is shown here with its context. Its antigen is currently unknown. This record belongs to a study of beta chain features in type 1 diabetes. Turning to the study itself: Patients were similar to healthy donors in age and gender (as well as in cell yields).

V lost 3 bases and J 3 bases, leaving 14 bases between the germline ends. The germline V gene encodes CDR1 SGHTA and CDR2 FQGNSA. This CDR3 region has 16 residues. Isolated RNA was reverse transcribed in full, so expressed TCRB transcripts were sequenced. Using immunoSEQ multiplex PCR, the repertoire was profiled, and TCRdb retains in-frame clones only, with some absent. This table has 850,000 to 900,000 clones, 17% appearing once. Sorting produced populations that all topped 95% purity. Study-level points and caveats: In comparison with healthy donors, patients had naive, central memory and Treg TCRB repertoires that appeared more similar.

The rearrangement uses TRBV7-2 and TRBJ2-2; tentative D call: TRBD2 (6 bases). Source material: naive CD4+ T cells from blood. This TCR was recovered from a woman between 18 and 29 years old in good health. In DNA, the CDR3 is TGTGCCAGCAGCTTTTTCGGGGGAAGGTACACCGGGGAGCTGTTTTTT. As protein: CASSFFGGRYTGELFF.